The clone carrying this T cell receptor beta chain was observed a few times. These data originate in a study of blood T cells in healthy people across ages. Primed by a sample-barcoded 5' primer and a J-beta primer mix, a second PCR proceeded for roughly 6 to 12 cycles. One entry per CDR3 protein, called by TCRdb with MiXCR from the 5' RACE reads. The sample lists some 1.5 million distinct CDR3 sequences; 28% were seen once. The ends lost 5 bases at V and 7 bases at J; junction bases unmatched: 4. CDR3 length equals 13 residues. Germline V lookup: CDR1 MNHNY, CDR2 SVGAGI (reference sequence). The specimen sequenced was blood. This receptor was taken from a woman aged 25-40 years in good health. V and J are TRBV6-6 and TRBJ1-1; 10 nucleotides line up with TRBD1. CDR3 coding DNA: TGTGCCAGCAGTCCCGGGACAGGGGTTGAAGCTTTCTTT. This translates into CASSPGTGVEAFF.